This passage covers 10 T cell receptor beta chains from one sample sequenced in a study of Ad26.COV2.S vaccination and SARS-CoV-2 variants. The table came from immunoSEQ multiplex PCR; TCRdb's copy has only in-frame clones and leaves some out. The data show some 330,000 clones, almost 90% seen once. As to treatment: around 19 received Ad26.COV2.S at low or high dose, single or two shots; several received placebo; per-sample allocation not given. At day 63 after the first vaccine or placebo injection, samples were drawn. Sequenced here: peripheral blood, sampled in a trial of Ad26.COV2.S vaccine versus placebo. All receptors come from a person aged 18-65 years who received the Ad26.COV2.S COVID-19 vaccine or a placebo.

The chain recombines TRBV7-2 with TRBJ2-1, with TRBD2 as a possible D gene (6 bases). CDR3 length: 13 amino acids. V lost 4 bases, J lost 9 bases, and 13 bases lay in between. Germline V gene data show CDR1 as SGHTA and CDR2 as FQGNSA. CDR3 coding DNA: TGTGCCAGCAGCTCTCCCGGGCGGGGTGAGCAGTTCTTC. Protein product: CASSSPGRGEQFF.

The CDR3 DNA follows: TGTGCCAGCAGTTATACAGGACTTTCCGGGTACGAGCAGTACGTC. It translates to CASSYTGLSGYEQYV. The chain carries TRBV6-2 or TRBV6-3 and TRBJ2-7; D might be TRBD1 or TRBD2, each matching 5 bases. The CDR3 contains 15 residues. V lost 3 bases to trimming and J lost 4 bases, with 16 bases between them. CDR1 and CDR2 from the germline V gene are MNHEY and SVGEGT.

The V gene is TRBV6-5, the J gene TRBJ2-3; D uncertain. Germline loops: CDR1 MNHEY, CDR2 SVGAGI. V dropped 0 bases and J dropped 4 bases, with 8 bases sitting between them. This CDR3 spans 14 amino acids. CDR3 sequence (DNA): TGTGCCAGCAGTTACTCGAATCAGGCAGATACGCAGTATTTT. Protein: CASSYSNQADTQYF.

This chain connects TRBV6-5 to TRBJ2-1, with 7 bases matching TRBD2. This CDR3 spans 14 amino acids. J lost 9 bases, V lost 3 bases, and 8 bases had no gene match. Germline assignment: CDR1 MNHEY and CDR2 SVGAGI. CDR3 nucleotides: TGTGCCAGCAGTTATAGACTGTCGGGGGGTGAGCAGTTCTTC. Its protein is CASSYRLSGGEQFF.

DNA of the CDR3: TGCGCCAGCAGCCAAGAGCTGAGGGGAGCGACTGAAGCTTTCTTT. This encodes CASSQELRGATEAFF. The gene calls are TRBV4-3 and TRBJ1-1; possibly TRBD1 for D (5 bases). Germline CDR1 reads LGHNA; CDR2 reads YSLEER. The V and J ends lost 0 bases and 5 bases respectively, with 13 bases between them. CDR3 length: 15 residues.

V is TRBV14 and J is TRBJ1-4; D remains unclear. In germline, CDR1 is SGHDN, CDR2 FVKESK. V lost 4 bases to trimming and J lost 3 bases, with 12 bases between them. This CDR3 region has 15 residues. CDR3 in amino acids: CASSPVGAANEKLFF. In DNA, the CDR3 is TGTGCCAGCAGCCCCGTTGGAGCAGCTAATGAAAAACTGTTTTTT.

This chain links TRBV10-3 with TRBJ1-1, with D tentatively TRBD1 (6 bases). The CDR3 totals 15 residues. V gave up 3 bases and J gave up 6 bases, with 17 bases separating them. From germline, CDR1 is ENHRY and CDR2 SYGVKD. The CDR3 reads CAISDLSRGKSEAFF. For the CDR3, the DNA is TGTGCCATCAGTGATTTATCCAGGGGTAAGTCTGAAGCTTTCTTT.

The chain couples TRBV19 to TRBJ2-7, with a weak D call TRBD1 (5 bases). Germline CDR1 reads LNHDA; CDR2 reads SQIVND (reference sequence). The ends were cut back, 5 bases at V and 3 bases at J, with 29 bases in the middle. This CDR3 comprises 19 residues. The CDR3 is CASSDPPSPTGPRNYEQYF. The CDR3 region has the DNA TGTGCCAGTAGTGACCCCCCATCCCCCACAGGTCCTCGAAACTACGAGCAGTACTTC.

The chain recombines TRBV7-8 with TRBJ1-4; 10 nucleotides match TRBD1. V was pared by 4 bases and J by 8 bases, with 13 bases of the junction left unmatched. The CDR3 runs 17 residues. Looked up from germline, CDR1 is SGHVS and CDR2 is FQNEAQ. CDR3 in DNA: TGTGCCAGCAGCTCCCGGGACAGGGGCATGCGGGTCGAAAAACTGTTTTTT. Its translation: CASSSRDRGMRVEKLFF.

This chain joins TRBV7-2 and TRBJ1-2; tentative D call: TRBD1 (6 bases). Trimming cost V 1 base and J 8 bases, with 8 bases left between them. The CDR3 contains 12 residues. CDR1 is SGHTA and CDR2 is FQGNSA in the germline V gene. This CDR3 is CASSLDGQGYTF. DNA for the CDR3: TGTGCCAGCAGCTTAGATGGACAGGGCTACACCTTC.